Listed below are T cell receptor beta chains from one sample, sequenced in a study of blood T cell repertoires in COVID-19. The method was immunoSEQ multiplex PCR; TCRdb's version includes in-frame clones alone and lacks a portion of them. There are under 150,000 clones in the sample; 84% occur only once, and 9.5% to 15% lies in the top ten. The sample taken for sequencing was peripheral blood. All receptors derive from a human donor in a cohort sampled during active COVID-19. CDR3s include the opening cysteine and the closing phenylalanine or tryptophan. The order of the fields is J gene, V gene, D gene, clone size, CDR3 protein, CDR3 DNA. A D gene is named only where the DNA matches it firmly. A row's size may be missing; if present it is once, few, many or a size class.

J: TRBJ1-6; V: TRBV7-3; D: -; size: once; CDR3: CASSLRGIGSSPLHF; DNA: TGTGCCAGCAGCTTAAGGGGGATCGGGAGTTCACCCCTCCACTTT
J: TRBJ2-3; V: TRBV6-2/TRBV6-3; D: -; size: -; CDR3: CASSSGGFTDTQYF; DNA: TGTGCCAGCAGTTCCGGGGGTTTCACAGATACGCAGTATTTT
J: TRBJ2-7; V: TRBV12-3/TRBV12-4; D: -; size: few; CDR3: CASSPGQYEQYF; DNA: TGTGCCAGCAGCCCTGGACAGTACGAGCAGTACTTC
J: TRBJ2-3; V: TRBV10-2; D: -; size: -; CDR3: CASSETGPDTQYF; DNA: TGCGCCAGCAGTGAAACAGGGCCAGATACGCAGTATTTT
J: TRBJ2-7; V: TRBV6-2/TRBV6-3; D: -; size: -; CDR3: CASSYWETYEQYF; DNA: TGTGCCAGCAGTTACTGGGAGACCTACGAGCAGTACTTC
J: TRBJ1-3; V: TRBV19; D: -; size: -; CDR3: CASSTSGISGNTIYF; DNA: TGTGCCAGTAGTACCTCGGGAATCTCTGGAAACACCATATATTTT
J: TRBJ1-6; V: TRBV7-8; D: -; size: -; CDR3: CASSSFSDSPLHF; DNA: TGTGCCAGCAGCTCTTTTTCTGATTCACCCCTCCACTTT
J: TRBJ2-1; V: TRBV19; D: TRBD1; size: -; CDR3: CASSGTGGIDEQFF; DNA: TGTGCCAGTAGCGGGACAGGGGGCATCGATGAGCAGTTCTTC
J: TRBJ1-2; V: TRBV11-2; D: -; size: -; CDR3: CASSQTPRNGGYGYTF; DNA: TGTGCCAGCAGTCAAACTCCCAGAAACGGAGGCTATGGCTACACCTTC
J: TRBJ2-7; V: TRBV7-9; D: TRBD1; size: -; CDR3: CASSSNRLIRDRGSYEQYF; DNA: TGTGCCAGCAGCTCAAATCGATTGATAAGGGACAGGGGCTCCTACGAGCAGTACTTC
J: TRBJ1-4; V: TRBV4-1; D: -; size: -; CDR3: CASSPQSIGGGNEKLFF; DNA: TGCGCCAGCAGCCCTCAGTCTATTGGGGGCGGGAATGAAAAACTGTTTTTT
J: TRBJ2-3; V: TRBV5-1; D: TRBD1; size: -; CDR3: CASSLEGQGSTDTQYF; DNA: TGCGCCAGCAGCTTGGAGGGACAGGGGAGCACAGATACGCAGTATTTT
J: TRBJ1-2; V: TRBV4-2; D: -; size: hyperexpanded; CDR3: CASSQEDRELYGYTF; DNA: TGTGCCAGCAGCCAAGAGGACAGAGAGCTATATGGCTACACCTTC
J: TRBJ1-1; V: TRBV11-1; D: -; size: -; CDR3: CASSSRGGPNTEAFF; DNA: TGTGCCAGCAGCTCCCGGGGGGGCCCGAACACTGAAGCTTTCTTT
J: TRBJ2-5; V: TRBV19; D: TRBD2; size: -; CDR3: CASSRLTSGGETQYF; DNA: TGTGCCAGTAGTAGGCTGACTAGCGGGGGAGAGACCCAGTACTTC
J: TRBJ1-2; V: TRBV4-1; D: -; size: -; CDR3: CASSQGRAGLGYGYTF; DNA: TGCGCCAGCAGCCAAGGAAGGGCGGGGCTGGGCTATGGCTACACCTTC
J: TRBJ2-7; V: TRBV7-9; D: TRBD1; size: few; CDR3: CASSPTGAGQYF; DNA: TGTGCCAGCAGCCCCACAGGGGCTGGGCAGTACTTC
J: TRBJ1-1; V: TRBV9; D: TRBD1; size: -; CDR3: CASSAPGTGNTEAFF; DNA: TGTGCCAGCAGCGCCCCCGGGACAGGGAACACTGAAGCTTTCTTT
J: TRBJ2-7; V: TRBV3-1/TRBV3-2; D: TRBD2; size: many; CDR3: CASSQDFGGGTYEQYF; DNA: TGTGCCAGCAGCCAAGATTTTGGGGGGGGTACCTACGAGCAGTACTTC
J: TRBJ2-1; V: TRBV12-3/TRBV12-4; D: -; size: once; CDR3: CASRLASYNEQFF; DNA: TGTGCCAGCAGGCTAGCGTCTTACAATGAGCAGTTCTTC
J: TRBJ2-2; V: TRBV11-2; D: TRBD1; size: -; CDR3: CASRPGQYTGELFF; DNA: TGTGCCAGCAGACCGGGACAGTACACCGGGGAGCTGTTTTTT
J: TRBJ2-7; V: TRBV5-6; D: -; size: -; CDR3: CASLRGDSYEQYF; DNA: TGTGCCAGCCTCCGGGGAGACTCCTACGAGCAGTACTTC
J: TRBJ2-2; V: TRBV15; D: TRBD1; size: -; CDR3: CATSEGAWGTGELFF; DNA: TGTGCCACCAGCGAGGGGGCATGGGGCACCGGGGAGCTGTTTTTT
J: TRBJ1-5; V: TRBV27; D: -; size: few; CDR3: CASRPRGGNQPQHF; DNA: TGTGCCAGCAGGCCCCGGGGGGGCAATCAGCCCCAGCATTTT
J: TRBJ2-5; V: TRBV15; D: TRBD2; size: -; CDR3: CATSSPTATSGGEYQETQYF; DNA: TGTGCCACCAGCAGTCCCACCGCGACTAGCGGGGGGGAATACCAAGAGACCCAGTACTTC
J: TRBJ1-1; V: TRBV5-1; D: -; size: few; CDR3: CASSLDQGNTEAFF; DNA: TGCGCCAGCAGCCTGGACCAGGGGAACACTGAAGCTTTCTTT
J: TRBJ1-6; V: TRBV10-1; D: -; size: few; CDR3: CASSESPSSPLHF; DNA: TGCGCCAGCAGTGAAAGCCCTAGTTCACCCCTCCACTTT
J: TRBJ1-6; V: TRBV6-5; D: -; size: once; CDR3: CASSYDMNSPLHF; DNA: TGTGCCAGCAGTTACGACATGAATTCACCCCTCCACTTT
J: TRBJ2-1; V: TRBV5-8; D: TRBD1; size: -; CDR3: CASSPTSGTGLNEQFF; DNA: TGTGCCAGCAGCCCAACTTCGGGGACAGGGCTGAATGAGCAGTTCTTC
J: TRBJ2-4; V: TRBV2; D: -; size: -; CDR3: CASSYQGGAQNIQYF; DNA: TGTGCCAGCAGTTACCAAGGGGGGGCCCAAAACATTCAGTACTTC
J: TRBJ2-1; V: TRBV15; D: -; size: -; CDR3: CATSSNRDHNEQFF; DNA: TGTGCCACCAGCTCAAACAGGGACCACAATGAGCAGTTCTTC
J: TRBJ2-2; V: TRBV28; D: -; size: -; CDR3: CASSLPQYTGELFF; DNA: TGTGCCAGCAGTTTACCCCAGTACACCGGGGAGCTGTTTTTT
J: TRBJ1-5; V: TRBV5-6; D: TRBD1; size: -; CDR3: CASSLTGDGNQPQHF; DNA: TGTGCCAGCAGCCTGACAGGGGATGGAAATCAGCCCCAGCATTTT
J: TRBJ1-2; V: TRBV23-1; D: TRBD1; size: -; CDR3: CASRNPGGARTGEGYTF; DNA: TGCGCCAGCAGAAACCCCGGTGGCGCTCGGACAGGGGAAGGCTACACCTTC
J: TRBJ2-3; V: TRBV11-2; D: -; size: -; CDR3: CASSSSTDTQYF; DNA: TGTGCCAGCAGCTCCTCCACAGATACGCAGTATTTT
J: TRBJ2-6; V: TRBV3-1/TRBV3-2; D: -; size: -; CDR3: CASSQAGSTGANVLTF; DNA: TGTGCCAGCAGCCAAGCAGGCTCGACTGGGGCCAACGTCCTGACTTTC
J: TRBJ2-2; V: TRBV5-5; D: TRBD1; size: few; CDR3: CASSLGPGTGGTGELFF; DNA: TGTGCCAGCAGCTTAGGTCCTGGGACAGGGGGAACCGGGGAGCTGTTTTTT
J: TRBJ2-7; V: TRBV6-5; D: TRBD1; size: -; CDR3: CASGDRAEQYF; DNA: TGTGCCAGCGGGGACAGAGCCGAGCAGTACTTC
J: TRBJ2-7; V: TRBV7-9; D: -; size: -; CDR3: CASSPTDSAYEQYF; DNA: TGTGCCAGCAGCCCGACGGACAGTGCCTACGAGCAGTACTTC
J: TRBJ2-3; V: TRBV24-1; D: -; size: -; CDR3: CATSVQGEDTQYF; DNA: TGTGCCACCAGTGTACAGGGAGAAGATACGCAGTATTTT
J: TRBJ2-2; V: TRBV28; D: -; size: -; CDR3: CASSSLTGTGELFF; DNA: TGTGCCAGCAGTTCCCTGACAGGAACCGGGGAGCTGTTTTTT
J: TRBJ1-5; V: TRBV10-2; D: -; size: -; CDR3: CASSESGSNQPQHF; DNA: TGCGCCAGCAGTGAGTCGGGCAGCAATCAGCCCCAGCATTTT
J: TRBJ2-7; V: TRBV12-3/TRBV12-4; D: -; size: -; CDR3: CASSSRRSIEQYF; DNA: TGTGCCAGCAGTTCCCGGCGGTCGATCGAGCAGTACTTC
J: TRBJ2-7; V: TRBV29-1; D: -; size: -; CDR3: CSVEDSDSKEQYF; DNA: TGCAGCGTTGAAGATTCGGACAGCAAGGAGCAGTACTTC
J: TRBJ1-5; V: TRBV3-1/TRBV3-2; D: -; size: -; CDR3: CASSQAATEANQPQHF; DNA: TGTGCCAGCAGCCAAGCTGCGACAGAGGCAAATCAGCCCCAGCATTTT
J: TRBJ2-5; V: TRBV9; D: TRBD2; size: -; CDR3: CASSGSVFAGGALETQYF; DNA: TGTGCCAGCAGCGGTAGTGTTTTCGCGGGGGGGGCGTTGGAGACCCAGTACTTC
J: TRBJ1-2; V: TRBV7-2; D: -; size: -; CDR3: CASSLAGDYGYTF; DNA: TGTGCCAGCAGCTTAGCGGGAGACTATGGCTACACCTTC
J: TRBJ2-3; V: TRBV11-1; D: -; size: -; CDR3: CASSLAWGDSTDTQYF; DNA: TGTGCCAGCAGCTTAGCTTGGGGGGATTCTACAGATACGCAGTATTTT
J: TRBJ1-1; V: TRBV7-6; D: -; size: -; CDR3: CASSLLGGQLNTEAFF; DNA: TGTGCCAGCAGCTTACTCGGCGGACAGCTAAACACTGAAGCTTTCTTT
J: TRBJ1-6; V: TRBV10-2; D: -; size: -; CDR3: CASSESFRGNSPLHF; DNA: TGCGCCAGCAGTGAGTCGTTCAGGGGTAATTCACCCCTCCACTTT
J: TRBJ1-1; V: TRBV5-8; D: -; size: -; CDR3: CASSLGGLNTEAFF; DNA: TGTGCCAGCAGCTTGGGGGGCTTGAACACTGAAGCTTTCTTT
J: TRBJ2-7; V: TRBV5-1; D: TRBD1; size: -; CDR3: CASSVDRGWTYEQYF; DNA: TGCGCCAGCAGCGTCGACAGGGGGTGGACCTACGAGCAGTACTTC
J: TRBJ2-5; V: TRBV5-1; D: -; size: once; CDR3: CASSLAGVTQYF; DNA: TGCGCCAGCAGCTTGGCCGGAGTTACCCAGTACTTC
J: TRBJ2-5; V: TRBV5-1; D: -; size: -; CDR3: CASSLGLAPPETQYF; DNA: TGCGCCAGCAGCTTGGGTCTAGCCCCCCCTGAGACCCAGTACTTC
J: TRBJ2-7; V: TRBV4-2; D: TRBD2; size: many; CDR3: CASSQGSAGDLYEQYF; DNA: TGTGCCAGCAGCCAAGGTTCAGCGGGGGACCTCTACGAGCAGTACTTC